This T cell receptor beta chain originates from a study of CD8 T cells in Susac syndrome. The RNA input was roughly 0.5 to 1 ug, and it was reverse transcribed with random hexamers. MiXCR, applied by TCRdb to the immunoSEQ multiplex PCR reads, yields one record per CDR3 protein. Among roughly 120,000 distinct CDR3 sequences listed, around 94% were seen once. This clonotype has just one count. The CDR3 is made up of 12 amino acids. Germline CDR1 reads MNHEY; CDR2 reads SVGEGT. V was trimmed by 2 bases and J by 8 bases, leaving 7 bases between them. The sample comprised CD4+ T cells from PBMCs. The chain joins TRBV6-2 or TRBV6-3 to TRBJ2-4; D assignment may be TRBD1 or TRBD2 (5 bases each). The TCR sequence derives from a human donor with multiple sclerosis. The CDR3 DNA reads as TGTGCCAGCAGTTACCGGGACCACATTCAGTACTTC. It translates to CASSYRDHIQYF.